These T cell receptor beta chains were read from a single sample in a study of early T cells in non-severe SARS-CoV-2 infection. TCRdb itself ran the 5' RACE reads through MiXCR, one entry per CDR3 protein. Of 70,000 to 90,000 distinct CDR3 sequences in the sample, under 15% were seen once. The material sequenced was whole blood. Source of these receptors: an adult who was a healthcare worker with PCR-confirmed SARS-CoV-2 infection or an uninfected control (not recorded which). The CDR3 runs from the conserved cysteine through the conserved F or W. A D gene is named only where the DNA matches it firmly. The size field is filled for only some rows; it gives once, few, many or a size class.

D: TRBD1; V: TRBV5-8; length: 18; size: .; J: TRBJ1-5; DNA: TGTGCCAGCAGCTTGGCCGGGACAGGACATTATAGCAATCAGCCCCAGCATTTT; CDR3: CASSLAGTGHYSNQPQHF
D: .; V: TRBV29-1; length: 13; size: .; J: TRBJ2-7; DNA: TGCAGCGTCGACAGGCTCGATAACTACGAGCAGTACTTC; CDR3: CSVDRLDNYEQYF
D: .; V: TRBV7-8; length: 11; size: many; J: TRBJ2-5; DNA: TGTGCCAGCAGCGCCCAAGAGACCCAGTACTTC; CDR3: CASSAQETQYF
D: TRBD1; V: TRBV5-1; length: 17; size: .; J: TRBJ2-7; DNA: TGCGCCAGCAGCCCAGGCAGACAGGGACCAAGGCCCTACGAGCAGTACTTC; CDR3: CASSPGRQGPRPYEQYF
D: .; V: TRBV16; length: 13; size: .; J: TRBJ1-1; DNA: TGTGCCAGCAGCTATAGATGGGGGTCTGAAGCTTTCTTT; CDR3: CASSYRWGSEAFF
D: TRBD1; V: TRBV10-1; length: 13; size: .; J: TRBJ1-1; DNA: TGCGCCAGCAGTGAGTCGCCGACAGGGGAAGCTTTCTTT; CDR3: CASSESPTGEAFF
D: TRBD1; V: TRBV20-1; length: 13; size: few; J: TRBJ1-3; DNA: TGCAGTGCGGCCAGACAGGGCAAGAACACCATATATTTT; CDR3: CSAARQGKNTIYF
D: TRBD1; V: TRBV29-1; length: 15; size: .; J: TRBJ1-3; DNA: TGCAGCGTGCGCGGACAGGGATCCTCTGGAAACACCATATATTTT; CDR3: CSVRGQGSSGNTIYF
D: TRBD1; V: TRBV30; length: 14; size: few; J: TRBJ2-7; DNA: TGTGCCTGGAGACCGACGGACAGGGGGTACGAGCAGTACTTC; CDR3: CAWRPTDRGYEQYF
D: TRBD1; V: TRBV7-6; length: 16; size: few; J: TRBJ2-7; DNA: TGTGCCAGCAGCTCACGGGGACAGGGAAGCTCCTACGAGCAGTACTTC; CDR3: CASSSRGQGSSYEQYF
D: .; V: TRBV10-3; length: 14; size: .; J: TRBJ2-3; DNA: TGTGCCATCGCTCCGGGATTCAGCACAGATACGCAGTATTTT; CDR3: CAIAPGFSTDTQYF
D: .; V: TRBV7-8; length: 16; size: .; J: TRBJ2-3; DNA: TGTGCCAGCAGCTTAGTAAGGGTTCCTTCCACAGATACGCAGTATTTT; CDR3: CASSLVRVPSTDTQYF
D: TRBD2; V: TRBV2; length: 15; size: .; J: TRBJ2-1; DNA: TGTGCCAGCAGCGGGACTAGCGGGATTGCCAATGAGCAGTTCTTC; CDR3: CASSGTSGIANEQFF
D: .; V: TRBV5-6; length: 12; size: few; J: TRBJ2-3; DNA: TGTGCCAGCAGCTTGGTTGGAAATACGCAGTATTTT; CDR3: CASSLVGNTQYF
D: .; V: TRBV29-1; length: 12; size: once; J: TRBJ1-2; DNA: TGCAGCGTCCGAGACAGGAACTATGGCTACACCTTC; CDR3: CSVRDRNYGYTF
D: .; V: TRBV21-1; length: 12; size: many; J: TRBJ2-7; DNA: TGTGCCAGCAGACCCCAGGTCTACGAGCAGTACTTC; CDR3: CASRPQVYEQYF
D: .; V: TRBV28; length: 16; size: few; J: TRBJ2-5; DNA: TGTGCCAGCAGTTTCCTTTTGAGAGGGACGGGCGAGACCCAGTACTTC; CDR3: CASSFLLRGTGETQYF
D: .; V: TRBV15; length: 14; size: .; J: TRBJ2-1; DNA: TGTGCCACCAGCCCGCGGAACACCTACAATGAGCAGTTCTTC; CDR3: CATSPRNTYNEQFF
D: .; V: TRBV6-1; length: 15; size: many; J: TRBJ2-1; DNA: TGTGCCAGCAGTGAAGCCCGGGGCCCTCTAAATGAGCAGTTCTTC; CDR3: CASSEARGPLNEQFF
D: .; V: TRBV4-3; length: 15; size: .; J: TRBJ2-3; DNA: TGCGCCAGCAGCCAACAACCTAGCAGCACAGATACGCAGTATTTT; CDR3: CASSQQPSSTDTQYF
D: .; V: TRBV6-1; length: 11; size: .; J: TRBJ2-1; DNA: TGTGCCACCCGACTAGTCGGTGAGCAGTTCTTC; CDR3: CATRLVGEQFF
D: .; V: TRBV7-2; length: 15; size: few; J: TRBJ2-1; DNA: TGTGCCAGCAGCTTAGTGACTAGTCGGGGTAATGAGCAGTTCTTC; CDR3: CASSLVTSRGNEQFF
D: .; V: TRBV20-1; length: 16; size: few; J: TRBJ2-1; DNA: TGCAGTGCCCAACCCTCCGGCGGGGAGTACTACAATGAGCAGTTCTTC; CDR3: CSAQPSGGEYYNEQFF
D: .; V: TRBV11-2; length: 14; size: few; J: TRBJ2-1; DNA: TGTGCCAGCAGCTTACGTGGGGGTTTGGATGAGCAGTTCTTC; CDR3: CASSLRGGLDEQFF
D: .; V: TRBV27; length: 15; size: few; J: TRBJ2-1; DNA: TGTGCCAGCAGTTTGGCGGGGGCGGGAAACAATGAGCAGTTCTTC; CDR3: CASSLAGAGNNEQFF
D: .; V: TRBV29-1; length: 11; size: many; J: TRBJ2-7; DNA: TGCAGCGTTGAAAGGGCGTATGAGCAGTACTTC; CDR3: CSVERAYEQYF
D: TRBD1; V: TRBV19; length: 16; size: few; J: TRBJ2-7; DNA: TGTGCCAGTAGTTTATCCGGGACAGGTGCCGCGGGGGAGCAGTACTTC; CDR3: CASSLSGTGAAGEQYF
D: TRBD2; V: TRBV6-6; length: 13; size: few; J: TRBJ2-3; DNA: TGTGCCAGCAGTTACCGCCAGCGGGAGGTGCAGTATTTT; CDR3: CASSYRQREVQYF
D: .; V: TRBV28; length: 12; size: few; J: TRBJ1-5; DNA: TGTGCCAGCCTCGGGCGTTCTCAGCCCCAGCATTTT; CDR3: CASLGRSQPQHF
D: TRBD2; V: TRBV30; length: 15; size: .; J: TRBJ2-3; DNA: TGTGCCTGGAGTGTTTCTAGCGGGAGTTGGGATACGCAGTATTTT; CDR3: CAWSVSSGSWDTQYF
D: TRBD2; V: TRBV12-3/TRBV12-4; length: 15; size: few; J: TRBJ2-7; DNA: TGTGCCAGCAGGCCTACTAGCGGGATATCCCACGAGCAGTACTTC; CDR3: CASRPTSGISHEQYF
D: .; V: TRBV27; length: 13; size: .; J: TRBJ2-7; DNA: TGTGCCAGCAGTTTATCGATCCCCGACGAGCAGTACTTC; CDR3: CASSLSIPDEQYF
D: .; V: TRBV7-8; length: 16; size: .; J: TRBJ2-3; DNA: TGTGCCAGCAGCTTATCCGATTTAGGCCTCACAGATACGCAGTATTTT; CDR3: CASSLSDLGLTDTQYF
D: .; V: TRBV7-9; length: 17; size: .; J: TRBJ1-1; DNA: TGTGCCAGCAGCTTAGCGCTAATCTTAATTGGGGGTACTGAAGCTTTCTTT; CDR3: CASSLALILIGGTEAFF
D: .; V: TRBV28; length: 14; size: few; J: TRBJ1-2; DNA: TGTGCCAGCAGTTATAGGAACACGGAGTATGGCTACACCTTC; CDR3: CASSYRNTEYGYTF
D: .; V: TRBV21-1; length: 18; size: few; J: TRBJ2-6; DNA: TGTGCCAGCAGCGTTCGGGACCGGGTGAAATATGGGGCCAACGTCCTGACTTTC; CDR3: CASSVRDRVKYGANVLTF
D: .; V: TRBV28; length: 15; size: .; J: TRBJ2-6; DNA: TGTGCCAGCAGTGGGGGGTTTTTTGGGGCCAACGTCCTGACTTTC; CDR3: CASSGGFFGANVLTF
D: TRBD2; V: TRBV7-8; length: 13; size: .; J: TRBJ2-7; DNA: TGTGCCAGCAGCATAGCGGGAGCGGGTGAGCAGTACTTC; CDR3: CASSIAGAGEQYF
D: .; V: TRBV12-3/TRBV12-4; length: 12; size: many; J: TRBJ2-1; DNA: TGTGCCAGCAATCTCTGGGGGGATGAGCAGTTCTTC; CDR3: CASNLWGDEQFF
D: .; V: TRBV7-9; length: 12; size: few; J: TRBJ2-1; DNA: TGTGCCAGCAGCTTTTATCAAAATGAGCAGTTCTTC; CDR3: CASSFYQNEQFF
D: .; V: TRBV6-5; length: 14; size: many; J: TRBJ1-2; DNA: TGTGCCAGCAGTCCGCAGGGAGGAAGCTATGGCTACACCTTC; CDR3: CASSPQGGSYGYTF
D: .; V: TRBV7-9; length: 12; size: .; J: TRBJ2-3; DNA: TGTGCCAGCAGCCGGGACACAGATACGCAGTATTTT; CDR3: CASSRDTDTQYF
D: .; V: TRBV25-1; length: 13; size: many; J: TRBJ2-4; DNA: TGTGCCAGCAGTGGGGAGGCCAAAAACATTCAGTACTTC; CDR3: CASSGEAKNIQYF
D: TRBD2; V: TRBV11-2; length: 14; size: few; J: TRBJ2-2; DNA: TGTGCCAGCGGCGCGGGAGGCCGGGCCGGGGAGCTGTTTTTT; CDR3: CASGAGGRAGELFF
D: .; V: TRBV6-7; length: 16; size: few; J: TRBJ1-4; DNA: TGTGCCAGCAGTTACCCGGACTCATCAACTAATGAAAAACTGTTTTTT; CDR3: CASSYPDSSTNEKLFF
D: .; V: TRBV7-9; length: 12; size: .; J: TRBJ2-2; DNA: TGTGCCAGCAGCACCCACACCGGGGAGCTGTTTTTT; CDR3: CASSTHTGELFF
D: .; V: TRBV4-3; length: 16; size: .; J: TRBJ1-4; DNA: TGCGCCAGCAGCCAAGACCCCGGATTAGGGGATGAAAAACTGTTTTTT; CDR3: CASSQDPGLGDEKLFF
D: .; V: TRBV11-2; length: 15; size: few; J: TRBJ2-2; DNA: TGTGCCAGCTGCGTAGCGTACGCGAACACCGGGGAGCTGTTTTTT; CDR3: CASCVAYANTGELFF
D: .; V: TRBV6-6; length: 14; size: few; J: TRBJ2-7; DNA: TGTGCCAGCAGTCAGCTGGGGGCGGGGTACGAGCAGTACTTC; CDR3: CASSQLGAGYEQYF
D: .; V: TRBV5-1; length: 15; size: many; J: TRBJ1-1; DNA: TGCGCCAGCAGCTTGGTTCAGGGGCAGAACACTGAAGCTTTCTTT; CDR3: CASSLVQGQNTEAFF
D: .; V: TRBV20-1; length: 13; size: .; J: TRBJ2-5; DNA: TGCAGTGCTCCGGTCGGCGGCTCAGAGACCCAGTACTTC; CDR3: CSAPVGGSETQYF
D: .; V: TRBV4-3; length: 13; size: .; J: TRBJ1-1; DNA: TGCGCCAGCAGCCAAGGTTTGGGCACTGAAGCTTTCTTT; CDR3: CASSQGLGTEAFF
D: .; V: TRBV28; length: 12; size: .; J: TRBJ2-4; DNA: TGTGCCAGCAGTTTCAGGGCAAACATTCAGTACTTC; CDR3: CASSFRANIQYF
D: .; V: TRBV15; length: 14; size: .; J: TRBJ1-1; DNA: TGTGCCACCAGCAGAGAAGCTGAGGACACTGAAGCTTTCTTT; CDR3: CATSREAEDTEAFF
D: .; V: TRBV11-2; length: 15; size: .; J: TRBJ1-1; DNA: TGTGCCAGCAGCTTACCAAGGACCGCGAACACTGAAGCTTTCTTT; CDR3: CASSLPRTANTEAFF
D: TRBD2; V: TRBV11-3; length: 15; size: .; J: TRBJ2-1; DNA: TGTGCCAGCAGCGCCGGACTAGCGGGAGGTAATGAGCAGTTCTTC; CDR3: CASSAGLAGGNEQFF
D: .; V: TRBV21-1; length: 15; size: few; J: TRBJ2-7; DNA: TGTGCCAGCAGCAAAGCATCAGCGGGAGCCTACGAGCAGTACTTC; CDR3: CASSKASAGAYEQYF
D: TRBD2; V: TRBV3-1; length: 17; size: few; J: TRBJ2-1; DNA: TGTGCCAGCAGCCAAGACCGGGCGGGAGGGCCCTACAATGAGCAGTTCTTC; CDR3: CASSQDRAGGPYNEQFF
D: .; V: TRBV7-2; length: 14; size: .; J: TRBJ2-3; DNA: TGTGCCAGCAGCTTAGGGACGCCCACAGATACGCAGTATTTT; CDR3: CASSLGTPTDTQYF